This T cell receptor (beta chain) was sequenced during a study of cytomegalovirus exposure and HLA in healthy donors (dated by TCRdb to 2017 to 2019). Study-level background: In an earlier analysis of 587 of the donors, less than 350 Gb of sequence data and 95 million to 130 million unique TCR beta sequences from roughly 190 million T cells were reported. Roughly 300 gigabases of sequencing data and approximately 85 million unique TCR sequences were included in an early release covering under 650 HLA-typed donors. Of the 300 to 500 genotyped donors, 70% to 90% were placed in the genetic ancestry cluster associated with self-reported Caucasian donors. The study aimed to test whether signatures of past pathogen exposure could be identified by cataloging public T cell receptors. The study profiled the T cell repertoires of about 720 subjects by immunosequencing and related them to cytomegalovirus serostatus. A separate validation cohort of about 110 different subjects was used in addition to the 666-subject first cohort. To predict cytomegalovirus infection status, the study combined high-throughput TCR immunosequencing, statistical association of individual TCRs with disease status, and machine learning. To study patterns of TCR occurrence, a later analysis re-analyzed previously published TCR beta repertoires from 500 to 850 donors and added high-resolution HLA genotyping. Rather than drawing on any new phenotypic data, the later analysis identified candidate immune exposures from TCR beta sequences and the way those sequences occurred across donors. An earlier analysis of some 500 of the donors applied high-throughput TCR beta sequencing to assess whether each TCR beta V gene segment acted as functional or pseudogenic. Donor age, sex, ethnicity and CMV serostatus were compiled together with the repertoire data. A later genetic analysis used genome-wide SNP genotypes for about 60% of the roughly 670 donors, treating that subset as a discovery cohort. Every discovery cohort repertoire had been produced on one sequencing platform. HLA typing included class I and class II loci at four-digit resolution. The number of typed donors differed by locus: 629-630 for A, B, C, DRB1 and DQB1; approximately 540 for DQA1; 606 for DPA1; and 400 to 480 for DPB1. Roughly five DR-DQ haplotypes were handled as single units for association and clustering because linkage in the cohort was strong. On average, around 230,000 unique TCR beta nucleotide sequences were sequenced per donor among about 400 genotyped donors of the cohort, with about 17% of those sequences being non-productive. Points the paper makes about the study in general: According to a later analysis, TCR association rates differed among HLA loci, with DRB1 alleles showing the most associated TCRs and HLA-C alleles showing the fewest. Because some donors lacked HLA typing at each locus, the association tests relied only on the typed subset. This cohort had only TCR beta chains sequenced, and the lack of alpha or paired-chain data limited which features could be detected. According to a later analysis, most CMV-associated TCR beta chains appeared to be HLA-restricted, and the HLA associations seemed to be driven largely by CMV exposure. Correlated functional status among segregating V segments might reflect linkage disequilibrium, but an unknown experimental factor could not be ruled out. An earlier analysis of 587 of the donors showed that most TCR beta V segments appeared in productive rearrangements either about 87% or about 30% of the time, which broadly matched IMGT annotations. In a later analysis, HLA-associated TCR beta chains showed more clonal expansion and lower generation probabilities than non-associated chains that were equally common. Because the 87-base-pair reads could not distinguish some IMGT-functional V segments, including TRBV6-2 and TRBV6-3, those segments were excluded. Assigning TCR associations to individual alleles was difficult when HLA alleles, especially DR and DQ, strongly co-occurred. In vitro tests confirmed that a few of the cytomegalovirus-associated TCR beta chains recognize cytomegalovirus antigens. A later analysis associated some 17,000 TCR beta sequences with specific HLA alleles at a false discovery rate of 0.05. The presence/absence analyses assumed that sequencing depth was roughly uniform across donors, and that assumption may not be true. A cluster of highly shared sequence variants was judged likely to be a technical artifact of the sequencing pipeline. Compared with the approximately 670-donor mean, donors in an Asian-associated ancestry cluster had fewer N-insertions in productive TCRs, according to a later genetic analysis. The classifier was reported to diagnose cytomegalovirus status with high specificity and sensitivity in both the original cohort and the validation cohort. A further reported finding was that TCR beta sequences accurately predicted the HLA-A and HLA-B alleles for most subjects in the first cohort. Several of the top co-occurrence clusters appeared to be linked to parvovirus B19, influenza, CMV and Epstein-Barr virus, according to a later analysis. Across donors, most TCR sequences were observed very rarely, whereas some public TCRs were present in many individuals. It was suggested by the authors that the approach could potentially be generalized to other disease states and immunological phenotypes. Immune exposure information for the cohort was limited to CMV serostatus. Because counts were too low, approximately 18 rarely observed V segments, including chromosome 9 orphons, were excluded from the earlier analysis of under 650 of the donors. In a later genetic analysis, a missense DCLRE1C variant was associated with V-gene and J-gene trimming of TCR beta chains, and the association was replicated in an independent cohort. The study gave a list of more than 150 TCR beta chains associated with cytomegalovirus.

The library relied on the immunoSEQ multiplex PCR assay. A mixture of 60 forward primers for TCR Vbeta segments and 13 reverse primers for TCR Jbeta segments was used in the multiplex PCR. The CDR3 region of rearranged TCR beta genes was amplified from genomic DNA by a multiplex PCR assay. Amplified TCR beta libraries were sequenced as 87-base-pair reads on the Illumina HiSeq System. For the original study's pipeline: A later analysis counted 65 million to 90 million unique TCR beta chains across the 550 to 750 repertoires, and approximately 11 million of these chains were shared by at least two donors. A nearest-neighbor algorithm error-corrected the raw reads and collapsed the reads into unique sequences, merging closely related sequences to remove PCR and sequencing errors. V, D and J gene segments were assigned by aligning CDR3 sequences to IMGT reference sequences. For a sequence to be retained, at least a six-nucleotide match to both a V gene segment and a J gene segment was required. A rearrangement was called productive if the CDR3 had no stop codons and remained in frame with V and J, and every other rearrangement was called non-productive. CDR3 was defined according to IMGT convention as the region running from the second conserved V-encoded cysteine to the conserved J-encoded phenylalanine. In an earlier analysis of approximately 590 of the donors, sequences lacking an unambiguous match to a single V gene segment were excluded. In an earlier analysis of 587 of the donors, V segments were called functional above 56.7% productive rearrangements and were called segregating when the between-donor standard deviation exceeded 5%. To diagnose cytomegalovirus status from the catalog of TCR beta chain sequences, a statistical classification framework was built. V and J gene assignment, in a later analysis, came from comparing TCR nucleotide sequences with IMGT/GENE-DB human TR gene sequences. Using the TCRdist pipeline, a later analysis assigned CDR3 sequences along with most-parsimonious VDJ recombination scenarios. A later analysis defined each TCR beta chain by its CDR3 amino acid sequence plus V-gene family, and excluded reads lacking a unique V-gene family. As a way to deal with suspected cross-contamination and a sequencing artifact, a later analysis dropped approximately 590 nucleotide sequences that were highly shared and had low generation probability. For each public chain, a later analysis derived a clonal expansion index from normalized ranks of inferred template counts within each repertoire. In a later analysis, generation probabilities were computed using a VDJ recombination model fitted to out-of-frame rearrangements, and the results were checked against IGoR. In a later analysis, TCR-TCR, TCR-HLA and TCR-CMV co-occurrence was scored with hypergeometric tests, and a repertoire-size bias correction was applied to TCR pairs. False discovery rates were estimated in a later analysis by permuting HLA or CMV assignments 20 times. A later analysis grouped co-occurring TCRs with DBSCAN, adding TCRdist sequence similarity when clustering within HLA-allele-positive subsets. For co-occurrence clustering, repertoires with fewer than 30,000 or more than 120,000 public chains were excluded, along with 5 or 6 repertoires with anomalous nucleotide sharing. The table comes from immuneACCESS by way of TCRdb, which keeps in-frame sequences with V and J called. Part of the clones is missing from these tables; in studies checked, under half for an unresolved V gene and the rest for unknown reasons. That table gives V, J and clone size, and the DNA gave D and trimming. For this sample the table gives some 150,000 clones, of which about three quarters were detected only once. Jointly, the top ten make up approximately 4% of the sample.

Points on this clone: The clone's antigen remains unknown. No qualities accompany the bases; no much larger clone lies one base away.

The cohort comprised 710 or so healthy bone marrow donors. At the time of sampling, all cohort members were nominally healthy, though unrecorded immune exposures were likely present. The donor tested CMV seronegative, placing the donor among the 350 or so seronegative members of the cohort. Every donor gave a peripheral blood sample, and the peripheral blood mononuclear cells from that sample were used for TCR beta sequencing. Genomic DNA was extracted from the blood cell samples with the Qiagen DNeasy Blood Extraction Kit. V trim: 5 bases; J trim: 2 bases; unmatched bases: 5. The germline V gene specifies MNHNS as CDR1 and SASEGT as CDR2. CDR3 length: 15 amino acids, cysteine to phenylalanine. The read is trimmed to its CDR3 DNA, 45 bases read in frame from base 1.

The TCR comes from a male donor in good health and CMV-seronegative. The sample comprised PBMCs. This chain is built from TRBV6-1 and TRBJ2-7; TRBD2 lines up with 11 middle nucleotides. The CDR3 reads as follows: CASSIGTSGPYEQYF. The DNA reads TGTGCCAGCAGTATTGGGACTAGCGGACCCTACGAGCAGTACTTC.